Presented here are 10 T cell receptor beta chains from one specimen sequenced in a study of cytomegalovirus exposure and HLA in healthy donors. With 60 Vbeta and 13 Jbeta primers, the PCR was carried out. Method: immunoSEQ multiplex PCR; TCRdb's copy keeps in-frame clones and lacks some. This table holds some 170,000 clones, 65% to 85% found once. The sample taken for sequencing was PBMCs. Receptors were obtained from a man in his sixties in good health and CMV-seronegative.

The chain combines TRBV28 with TRBJ2-1; 11 nucleotides align to TRBD2. The V gene end was trimmed by 6 bases and the J gene end by 5 bases; junction bases not matched to a gene: 6. The germline V gene has CDR1 MDHEN and CDR2 SYDVKM. The CDR3 has 15 residues. The CDR3 loop is CASSMTSGVHNEQFF. CDR3 DNA: TGTGCCAGCAGCATGACTAGCGGGGTCCACAATGAGCAGTTCTTC.

The chain couples TRBV7-9 to TRBJ2-1; a possible D gene is TRBD1 (6 bases). The CDR3 totals 13 residues. Germline lookup yields CDR1 SEHNR and CDR2 FQNEAQ (reference sequence). The V end lost 6 bases, the J end lost 10 bases, and 16 bases lay between the germline ends. CDR3 residues: CASRSGQFSEQFF. CDR3 bases: TGTGCCAGCAGGTCAGGACAGTTTTCGGAGCAGTTCTTC.

The J gene is TRBJ2-3, the V gene TRBV9; 7 positions match TRBD1. Germline lookup yields CDR1 SGDLS and CDR2 YYNGEE. CDR3 length: 19 residues. Trimming cost V 0 bases and J 4 bases; bases outside gene matches: 17. The CDR3 spells CASSVGSDLTGYFPDTQYF. CDR3 coding DNA: TGTGCCAGCAGCGTAGGGTCCGACCTGACAGGGTATTTTCCAGATACGCAGTATTTT.

V is TRBV7-2 and J is TRBJ2-7; 7 positions agree with TRBD2. V gave up 3 bases and J gave up 6 bases; unmatched junction bases: 17. From germline, CDR1 is SGHTA and CDR2 FQGNSA. CDR3 size: 17 residues. DNA for the CDR3: TGTGCCAGCAGCTTCAATCCGCTAGCGGTCCCTCAGGCCGAGCAGTACTTC. The encoded protein is CASSFNPLAVPQAEQYF.

This chain links TRBV7-3 with TRBJ2-3; D gene ambiguous. CDR1 and CDR2 from the germline V gene are SGHTA and FQGTGA. V lost 3 bases and J lost 6, with 13 bases in between. The CDR3 loop spans 14 amino acids. CDR3 amino acids: CASSFSSVGDTQYF. In DNA form, the CDR3 reads TGTGCCAGCAGCTTCTCTAGTGTTGGCGATACGCAGTATTTT.

The chain has TRBV30 and TRBJ1-5, with unresolved D. The germline gives CDR1 GTSNPN, CDR2 SVGIG (reference sequence). The germline V and J ends were trimmed by 3 bases and 6 bases, with 9 bases remaining between them. This CDR3 is 12 amino acids long. The CDR3 spells CAWRAGIQPQHF. CDR3 DNA: TGTGCCTGGAGGGCGGGGATTCAGCCCCAGCATTTT.

V is TRBV27 and J is TRBJ2-7, with TRBD2 identical over 11 bases. V dropped 2 bases and J dropped 7; count of bases not matched to a gene: 10. CDR3 size: 16 residues. Germline CDR1 reads MNHEY; CDR2 reads SMNVEV (reference sequence). CDR3 DNA sequence: TGTGCCAGCAGTTTAACGGGACTAGCGGTAGCCTGGGAGCAGTACTTC. This encodes CASSLTGLAVAWEQYF.

The rearrangement joins TRBV6-5 to TRBJ1-2; 7 nucleotides line up with TRBD1. V was clipped by 6 bases and J by 5 bases; unmatched bases: 12. This CDR3 spans 15 amino acids. Germline loops: CDR1 MNHEY, CDR2 SVGAGI. The CDR3 nucleotides read TGTGCCAGCAGCCGCAACTCCCGGGACAGTTATGGCTACACCTTC. Its translation: CASSRNSRDSYGYTF.

The chain joins TRBV7-3 to TRBJ2-2, with D perhaps matching TRBD1 (5 bases). Germline V lookup: CDR1 SGHTA, CDR2 FQGTGA. The CDR3 has 14 residues. With 6 bases removed from V and 5 bases from J, the gap between germline ends came to 13 bases. Here the CDR3 DNA reads TGTGCCAGCAGTCCCAGGGCACGGACCGGGGAGCTGTTTTTT. It codes for CASSPRARTGELFF.

V usage is TRBV6-5 and J usage is TRBJ2-7; 7 positions match TRBD1. Germline assignment: CDR1 MNHEY and CDR2 SVGAGI. CDR3 length equals 13 residues. The V and J ends lost 6 bases and 3 bases, in that order; junction bases with no gene match: 5. The CDR3 is CASSPDRDYEQYF. The CDR3 DNA follows: TGTGCCAGCAGCCCCGACAGGGACTACGAGCAGTACTTC.